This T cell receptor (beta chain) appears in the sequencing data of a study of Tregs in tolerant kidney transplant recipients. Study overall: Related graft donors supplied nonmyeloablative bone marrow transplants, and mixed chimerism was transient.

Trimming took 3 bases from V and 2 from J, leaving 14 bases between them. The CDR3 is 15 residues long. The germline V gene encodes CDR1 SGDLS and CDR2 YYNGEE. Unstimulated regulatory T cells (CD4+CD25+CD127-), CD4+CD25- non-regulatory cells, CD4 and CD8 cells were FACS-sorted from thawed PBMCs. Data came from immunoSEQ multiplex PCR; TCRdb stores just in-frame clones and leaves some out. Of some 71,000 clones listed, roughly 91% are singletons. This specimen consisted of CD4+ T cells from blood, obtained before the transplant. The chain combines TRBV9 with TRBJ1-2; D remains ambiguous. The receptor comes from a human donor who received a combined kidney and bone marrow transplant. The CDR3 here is CASSAQAGLNYGYTF. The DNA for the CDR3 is TGTGCCAGCAGCGCGCAAGCCGGACTGAACTATGGCTACACCTTC.